This TCR beta chain stems from a study of Tregs in tolerant kidney transplant recipients. Overall study results and limits: This study did not directly address biological reproducibility. The small number of patients limits these findings pending further validation. The most relevant donor-specific Treg TCRbeta repertoire apparently came from expansion with activated donor B cells.

The CDR3 runs to 12 residues. Per the germline V gene, CDR1 is SGHTA and CDR2 is FQGNSA. V lost 5 bases, J lost 2 bases, and 6 bases lay in between. TCRdb's table, derived via immunoSEQ multiplex PCR, lists solely in-frame clones and lacks some. The table has 68,000 or so clones, less than 90% seen once. CD4+CD25+CD127- Tregs, CD4+CD25- non-Tregs, CD4 and CD8 cells were sorted. This clone was found once. As yet, its antigen is unknown. The specimen sequenced was CD4+ T cells from blood. V and J are TRBV7-2 and TRBJ1-2; D remains ambiguous. The TCR was taken from a human donor in good health. As DNA, the CDR3 is TGTGCCAGCAGCCAACAGAACTATGGCTACACCTTC. Translation: CASSQQNYGYTF.